This T cell receptor beta chain comes out of a study of tumor and adjacent non-tumor tissue in lung cancer (dated by TCRdb to 2017 to 2018). As for the study more broadly: The cohort included roughly 11 adenocarcinoma, 2 squamous cell carcinoma and 1 small cell lung cancer patients. Ages among the 15 or so patients ranged from roughly 31 to 85 years, there were around 10 men and 5 women, and disease was at TNM stage I to III. Sequencing produced 130,000,000 or so productive TCRbeta reads in total, an average of approximately 4.5 million reads per sample. Using bulk TCRbeta repertoires from 15 lung cancer patients, the study set lung tumor tissue side by side with matched distant non-tumor lung tissue. TCRbeta CDR3 sequencing was performed on thirty paired specimens, with one tumor sample and one normal lung sample collected per patient.

RNA was extracted from bulk unsorted tissue and checked for quality with a NanoDrop ND-1000 and an Agilent 2100. Newly diagnosed lung cancer patients without prior chemotherapy who had been admitted for thoracic surgery in China between August and November 2014 were enrolled as donors. Patients with previous radiotherapy or chemotherapy, or with another concurrent cancer, were excluded from the study. Pieces of surgical tissue measuring 1-2 cm3 were kept in RNAlater solution and held at -80 degrees C until needed. Results the study describes overall, beyond this receptor: Tumor tissue showed significantly higher TCR diversity (inverse Simpson) than normal lung tissue, at about 400 vs 150 (P = 0.0075, Mann-Whitney U test). Neither the sequencing platform nor unique molecular identifiers are named or mentioned anywhere in the methods. With only about 16 patients in the cohort, the authors noted that larger samples and more detailed clinical data are needed. Peripheral blood was not sequenced, so blood TCRbeta repertoires in these lung cancer patients were not examined. TCR diversity was significantly higher in younger patients, and greater tumor TCR diversity was associated with shorter overall survival and shorter disease-free survival. The top 100 clones accounted for a significantly larger cumulative portion of the repertoire in normal lung than in tumor tissue.

Receptor amplification or capture employed multiplex PCR. The reads were generated on an Illumina HiSeq 2500. TCRbeta libraries were built by three rounds of nested PCR using primers (Table S4), following protocols modified from ARM-PCR. Before sequencing, PCR products in the 200-500 bp range were cut out of the gel and cleaned up using the QIAquick gel extraction kit. Per the authors' processing: Reads were cleaned with Trimmomatic, merged with FLASH into complete CDR3 sequences, and assigned to V(D)J germline segments with MiTCR. Clonal diversity was computed as the inverse Simpson's index with VDJtools. In-frame sequences lacking a premature stop codon were counted as productive reads. TCRdb's own reprocessing of the public reads used fastp at Q25 and MiXCR and kept productive beta chains. Rows matching on CDR3 protein sequence are summarized as one entry with the most common DNA and genes. TCRdb assigned the V and J calls; the authors' analysis was not used. The sample table lists around 66,000 distinct CDR3 sequences, 60% to 75% of them with a count of one. The ten largest account for approximately 30% of the sample.

Concerning this clonotype: Its antigen is not yet known. The input lacks base qualities; no much larger clone sits a single base away.

Sample: lung tumor tissue. The clonotype comes from a man aged 55 to 69 with non-small cell lung cancer.

The nucleotides read TGCGATGCGAGGGGGGAAGGCTACGAGCAGTACTTC. This translates into CDARGEGYEQYF. The V gene is TRBV20-1 and the J gene is TRBJ2-7; the D gene is possibly TRBD1 or TRBD2, with 6 bases matching each. The CDR3 goes from the cysteine to the phenylalanine over 12 residues. The retained sequence is limited to the CDR3, 36 bases, with the frame set at the first base. For CDR1 and CDR2, the germline V gene (reference sequence) lists DFQATT and SNEGSKA.